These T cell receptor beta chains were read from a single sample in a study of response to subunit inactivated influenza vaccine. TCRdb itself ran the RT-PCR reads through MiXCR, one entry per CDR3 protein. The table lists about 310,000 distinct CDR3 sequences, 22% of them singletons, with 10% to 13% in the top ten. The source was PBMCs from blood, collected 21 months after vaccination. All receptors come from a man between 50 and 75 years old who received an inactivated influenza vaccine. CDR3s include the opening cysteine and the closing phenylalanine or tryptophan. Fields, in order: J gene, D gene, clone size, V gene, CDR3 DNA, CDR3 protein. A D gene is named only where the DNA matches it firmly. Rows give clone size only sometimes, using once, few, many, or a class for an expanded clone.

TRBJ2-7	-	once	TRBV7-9	TGTGCCAGCAGCCGAGTCGACGGGAGCGAGCAGTACTTC	CASSRVDGSEQYF
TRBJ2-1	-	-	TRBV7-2	TGTGCCAGCAGCTACCAGGGTGGTTGGTCCAATGAGCAGTTCTTC	CASSYQGGWSNEQFF
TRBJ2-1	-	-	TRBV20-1	TGCAGTGCTACAGGTATTTGGGAATACAATGAGCAGTTCTTC	CSATGIWEYNEQFF
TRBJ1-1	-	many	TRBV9	TGTGCCAGCAGCCCCCTGGGGGCCCCTGAAGCTTTCTTT	CASSPLGAPEAFF
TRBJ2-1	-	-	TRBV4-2	TGTGCCAGCAGCCAAAGCGGAGGAGGGGGGTACAATGAGCAGTTCTTC	CASSQSGGGGYNEQFF
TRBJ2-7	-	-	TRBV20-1	TGCAGTGCAAGGAGACAGGCGACCTCCTACGAGCAGTACTTC	CSARRQATSYEQYF
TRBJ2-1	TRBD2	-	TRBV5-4	TGTGCCAGCAGCTTGGCGCTGGCGGGAGGCAATGAGCAGTTCTTC	CASSLALAGGNEQFF
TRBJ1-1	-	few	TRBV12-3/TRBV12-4	TGTGCCAGCAGTTTAGTAGTGGGGAATGAAGCTTTCTTT	CASSLVVGNEAFF
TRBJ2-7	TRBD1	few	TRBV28	TGTGCCAGCAGGAACCGGGCAGGGGGCTCCTACGAGCAGTACTTC	CASRNRAGGSYEQYF
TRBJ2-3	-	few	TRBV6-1	TGTGCCAGCAGTAATGGGAGACCAGATACGCAGTATTTT	CASSNGRPDTQYF
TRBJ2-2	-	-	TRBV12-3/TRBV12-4	TGTGCCAGCACCCTTTACGGGAACACCGGGGAGCTGTTTTTT	CASTLYGNTGELFF
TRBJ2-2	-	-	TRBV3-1	TGTGCCAGCAGCCAAGATGCCAGGGCCCTTAACACCGGGGAGCTGTTTTTT	CASSQDARALNTGELFF
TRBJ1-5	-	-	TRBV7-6	TGTGCCAGCAGTCGTGAGTCAGGGACCCAGCCCCAGCATTTT	CASSRESGTQPQHF
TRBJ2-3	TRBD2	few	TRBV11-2	TGTGCCAGCAGCTTTCCCCCCCGGGGGGACTATACAGATACGCAGTATTTT	CASSFPPRGDYTDTQYF
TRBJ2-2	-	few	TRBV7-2	TGTGCCAGCAGCTCCCCATGGGGGGCTAACACCGGGGAGCTGTTTTTT	CASSSPWGANTGELFF
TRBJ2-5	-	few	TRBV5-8	TGTGCCAGCAGCTTTGGACACCAAGAGACCCAGTACTTC	CASSFGHQETQYF
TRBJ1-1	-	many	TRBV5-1	TGCGCCAGCAGCTTGGGCGGGACCTTGAACACTGAAGCTTTCTTT	CASSLGGTLNTEAFF
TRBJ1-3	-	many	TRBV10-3	TGTGCCGTTTCTTCAGGGATGGCTGGAAACACCATATATTTT	CAVSSGMAGNTIYF
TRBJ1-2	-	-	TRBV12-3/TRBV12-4	TGTGCCAGCAGTTTAATGTCAGGAGCAGTAAGCTACACCTTC	CASSLMSGAVSYTF
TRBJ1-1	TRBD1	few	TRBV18	TGTGCCAGCTCATCCGGGACAGGGGTCTCGAATGAAGCTTTCTTT	CASSSGTGVSNEAFF
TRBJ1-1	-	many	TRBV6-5	TGTGCCAGCAGTTACGGTAGAGGGGTGAACACTGAAGCTTTCTTT	CASSYGRGVNTEAFF
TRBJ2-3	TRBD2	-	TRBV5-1	TGCGCCAGCAGCAACCACCTAAGCGGGGTCGGTCGCGCAGATACGCAGTATTTT	CASSNHLSGVGRADTQYF
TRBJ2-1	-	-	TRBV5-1	TGCGCCAGCAGCTTGGTTTTCCCGAACAATGAGCAGTTCTTC	CASSLVFPNNEQFF
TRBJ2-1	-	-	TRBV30	TGTGCCTGGAGTCGCCCCGGGACGCCACTGGGCAATGAGCAGTTCTTC	CAWSRPGTPLGNEQFF
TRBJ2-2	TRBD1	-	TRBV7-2	TGTGCCAGCAGCTTAGCTCAGGGGGCCGGGGAGCTGTTTTTT	CASSLAQGAGELFF
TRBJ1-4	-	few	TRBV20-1	TGCAGTGCCAGACACAGGACGGGTGAAAAACTGTTTTTT	CSARHRTGEKLFF
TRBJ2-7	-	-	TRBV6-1	TGTGCCAGCAGTCCCGGCCTTCGGCGGTTAACCTACGAGCAGTACTTC	CASSPGLRRLTYEQYF
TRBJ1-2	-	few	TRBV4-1	TGCGCCAGCAGCCAAGGGTATGGTTCGACCGGCGGACCTAACTATGGCTACACCTTC	CASSQGYGSTGGPNYGYTF
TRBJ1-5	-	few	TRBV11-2	TGTGCCAGCAGCTCGGGGGGGATGCAGCCCCAGCATTTT	CASSSGGMQPQHF
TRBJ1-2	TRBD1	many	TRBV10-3	TGTGCCACCGGGACAGCAGAATATGGCTACACCTTC	CATGTAEYGYTF
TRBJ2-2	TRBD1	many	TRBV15	TGTGCCACCAGCAGAGATAGGGGGACAGGGCCCACCGGGGAGCTGTTTTTT	CATSRDRGTGPTGELFF
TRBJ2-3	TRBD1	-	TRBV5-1	TGCGCCAGCAGCTTGGTGGGACAGGACACAGATACGCAGTATTTT	CASSLVGQDTDTQYF
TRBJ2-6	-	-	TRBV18	TGTGCCAGCTCACCGGGAGTGGCTGGGGCCAACGTCCTGACTTTC	CASSPGVAGANVLTF
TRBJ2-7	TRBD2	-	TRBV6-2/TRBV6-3	TGTGCCAGCAGTCTCAGCGGGAACCACGAGCAGTACTTC	CASSLSGNHEQYF
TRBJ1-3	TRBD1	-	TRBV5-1	TGCGCCAGCAGCATCGGGACAGTCTCTGGAAACACCATATATTTT	CASSIGTVSGNTIYF
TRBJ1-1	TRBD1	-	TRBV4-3	TGCGCCAGCAGCCGAGTGGACAGGGGCAGAACTGAAGCTTTCTTT	CASSRVDRGRTEAFF
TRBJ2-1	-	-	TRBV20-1	TGCAGTGCTAGAGGCCAGAACGAGTTGGGCTACAATGAGCAGTTCTTC	CSARGQNELGYNEQFF
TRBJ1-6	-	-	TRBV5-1	TGCGCCAGCAGCCCTGGGTCGGGGGCTGGATCACCCCTCCACTTT	CASSPGSGAGSPLHF
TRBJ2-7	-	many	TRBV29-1	TGCAGCGTTGAAGCAACAGGTAACTCCTACGAGCAGTACTTC	CSVEATGNSYEQYF
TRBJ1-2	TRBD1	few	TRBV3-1	TGTGCCAGCAGCCACCGACAGGGTGCGAACTATGGCTACACCTTC	CASSHRQGANYGYTF
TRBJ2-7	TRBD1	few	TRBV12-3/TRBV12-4	TGTGCCAGCAGTTCATCGACAGGGGCCTACGAGCAGTACTTC	CASSSSTGAYEQYF
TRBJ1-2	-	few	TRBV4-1	TGCGCCAGCAGCCAAGATCTTCCAGGGTTCTATGGCTACACCTTC	CASSQDLPGFYGYTF
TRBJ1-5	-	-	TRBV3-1	TGTGCCAGCAGCCAAGACCCCCAGGAGGGACAGCCCCAGCATTTT	CASSQDPQEGQPQHF
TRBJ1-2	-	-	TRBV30	TGTGCCTGGAGTGTACAAGGGGTAGAGGGCGGCTACACCTTC	CAWSVQGVEGGYTF
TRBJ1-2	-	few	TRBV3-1	TGTGCCAGCAGCCAAGAAGGGGGGCGGAACTATGGCTACACCTTC	CASSQEGGRNYGYTF
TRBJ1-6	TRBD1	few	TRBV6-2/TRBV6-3	TGTGCCAGCAGACAGGGGGCTAATTCACCCCTCCACTTT	CASRQGANSPLHF
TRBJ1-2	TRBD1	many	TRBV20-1	TGCAGTGCGAGGGGGCAGGGTTCTGGCTACACCTTC	CSARGQGSGYTF
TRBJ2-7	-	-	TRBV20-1	TGCAGTGCTAGAGATGTAGACTTTCCCTACGAGCAGTACTTC	CSARDVDFPYEQYF
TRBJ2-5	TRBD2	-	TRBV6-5	TGTGCCAGCAGTTACTCGCTAGCGGGAGAGACCCAGTACTTC	CASSYSLAGETQYF
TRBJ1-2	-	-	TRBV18	TGTGCCAGCTCGAGGCTTGGCAGTCACTATGGCTACACCTTC	CASSRLGSHYGYTF
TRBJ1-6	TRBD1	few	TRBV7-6	TGTGCCAGCAGCTCCGGACAGGGGGGACCCCTCCACTTT	CASSSGQGGPLHF
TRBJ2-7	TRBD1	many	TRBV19	TGTGCCAGTGGGAGGACAGGGGCCTACGAGCAGTACTTC	CASGRTGAYEQYF
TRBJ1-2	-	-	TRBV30	TGTGCCTGGAGTATAACAGGGCCCGGCTACACCTTC	CAWSITGPGYTF
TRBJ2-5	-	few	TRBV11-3	TGTGCCAGCAGCATCAATAAAGAGACCCAGTACTTC	CASSINKETQYF
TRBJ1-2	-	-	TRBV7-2	TGTGCCAGCAGGAAGGGTAATGGGCAGGGTCCCTATGGCTACACCTTC	CASRKGNGQGPYGYTF
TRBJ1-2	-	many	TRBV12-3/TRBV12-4	TGTGCCAGCAGTTTCACAGACTATGGCTACACCTTC	CASSFTDYGYTF